This is a list of T cell receptor beta chains from one sample in a study of memory CD4+ T cells and cytomegalovirus serostatus. Sequenced by immunoSEQ multiplex PCR; TCRdb stores in-frame clones only, minus some. This repertoire shows tens of thousands of clones, 77% found once; its top ten account for around 0.61%. Source material: memory CD4+ T cells from blood. These TCRs come from an adult in good health and CMV-seronegative. Each CDR3 is given with its conserved first and last residue. The D gene is left open where the match is weak. Clone size is stated in some rows and not others, as once, few, many or a class when expanded.

TGTGCCAGCAGCTTGGATGGACTAGCGGGGAACACCGGGGAGCTGTTTTTT CASSLDGLAGNTGELFF TRBJ2-2 TRBD2 TRBV5-4 NA
TGCGCCAGCAGCTTGGTTCTCCGGGGTACAACTAATGAAAAACTGTTTTTT CASSLVLRGTTNEKLFF TRBJ1-4 NA TRBV5-1 few
TGTGCCAGCAGCTTAGACCGAAGGGAAGCTTTCTTT CASSLDRREAFF TRBJ1-1 NA TRBV11-2 NA
TGCAGCGGCGGACACGGAGATACGCAGTATTTT CSGGHGDTQYF TRBJ2-3 NA TRBV29-1 few
TGTGCCAGCAGTAAGACAGCTGAAGCTTTCTTT CASSKTAEAFF TRBJ1-1 NA TRBV6-1 NA
TGTGCCAGCTCTCGAGCCGGGACAGGGGTCGACGAGCAGTACTTC CASSRAGTGVDEQYF TRBJ2-7 TRBD1 TRBV18 NA
TGTGCCAGCAGTGACTACAGGGAGGGGGGGAACACTGAAGCTTTCTTT CASSDYREGGNTEAFF TRBJ1-1 NA TRBV6-1 NA
TGTGCCAGCAGTGAAGGAAGGGGTAGCACAGATACGCAGTATTTT CASSEGRGSTDTQYF TRBJ2-3 NA TRBV2 NA
TGTGCCAGCAGCTATGGACAGGGGCTGCAGACCCAGTACTTC CASSYGQGLQTQYF TRBJ2-5 TRBD1 TRBV7-9 NA
TGTGCCAGCAGCTTAACCGGGACTAGCGGGGGCTACAGCACAGATACGCAGTATTTT CASSLTGTSGGYSTDTQYF TRBJ2-3 TRBD2 TRBV7-3 NA
TGTGCCAGCAGCTCAGGGACGTCTGGAAACACCATATATTTT CASSSGTSGNTIYF TRBJ1-3 NA TRBV9 few
TGTGCCAGCAGCCTACCGGACAGCTATGGCTACACCTTC CASSLPDSYGYTF TRBJ1-2 NA TRBV11-2 few
TGTGCCAGCAGCCAAGGGTCGGCTAATGAAAAACTGTTTTTT CASSQGSANEKLFF TRBJ1-4 NA TRBV4-2 NA
TGTGCCAGCAGCGCAGGGGGCAGGGACGAGCAGTACTTC CASSAGGRDEQYF TRBJ2-7 TRBD1 TRBV7-6 once
TGTGCTAGCAGCTCGACACCGGGACCCCCAGAGACCCAGTACTTC CASSSTPGPPETQYF TRBJ2-5 NA TRBV7-7 NA
TGTGCTAGCAGCGTAAAAATGGTCAGGGGGCGTCAGCCCCAGCATTTT CASSVKMVRGRQPQHF TRBJ1-5 TRBD1 TRBV7-7 NA
TGCGCCAGCAGCTTGGGACCAAGCTCCTACAATGAGCAGTTCTTC CASSLGPSSYNEQFF TRBJ2-1 NA TRBV5-1 NA
TGTGCCAGCAGCCTCCCCCGGACAGATCAAGAGACCCAGTACTTC CASSLPRTDQETQYF TRBJ2-5 NA TRBV5-6 NA
TGTGCCAGCAGCCCCGTAGCGGGGGTAGGATCAGATACGCAGTATTTT CASSPVAGVGSDTQYF TRBJ2-3 TRBD2 TRBV7-2 NA
TGTGCCAGCAGCGGAAGTCGCAACTATGGCTACACCTTC CASSGSRNYGYTF TRBJ1-2 NA TRBV5-4 NA
TGTGCCAGCTCACCTACCCTCGGCCAGGGGGCCACTAATGAAAAACTGTTTTTT CASSPTLGQGATNEKLFF TRBJ1-4 TRBD1 TRBV18 NA
TGTGCCAGCAGCTCAATGGGTTTTCACGCGGGGGAGACCCAGTACTTC CASSSMGFHAGETQYF TRBJ2-5 NA TRBV7-9 NA
TGTGCCAGTGTAGACAGGGGCGGTGAGAGGAACACTGAAGCTTTCTTT CASVDRGGERNTEAFF TRBJ1-1 TRBD1 TRBV19 NA
TGTGCCAGCAAGAGGGACAGGGGGCTCTCTGAAGCTTTCTTT CASKRDRGLSEAFF TRBJ1-1 TRBD1 TRBV6-4 NA
TGTGCCTGGGGGACAGCTTACAATGAGCAGTTCTTC CAWGTAYNEQFF TRBJ2-1 TRBD1 TRBV30 NA
TGTGCCAGCAGCGTCGGGACTAGCATGGCATACGAGCAGTACTTC CASSVGTSMAYEQYF TRBJ2-7 TRBD2 TRBV9 NA
TGTGCCACCAGCAGAACCGAGTTTTCCACAGATACGCAGTATTTT CATSRTEFSTDTQYF TRBJ2-3 NA TRBV15 once
TGTGCCACCAGCAGGGGAAGGACAGGGGCGCGAGATCAGCCCCAGCATTTT CATSRGRTGARDQPQHF TRBJ1-5 TRBD1 TRBV15 NA
TGTGCCAGCAGCCCACCGCCTCGTCTGGGAAATGAGCAGTTCTTC CASSPPPRLGNEQFF TRBJ2-1 NA TRBV7-9 NA
TGTGCCAGTAGGGACAGGGGCAAGACTAACTATGGCTACACCTTC CASRDRGKTNYGYTF TRBJ1-2 TRBD1 TRBV19 NA
TGCGCCAGCACCCTAGTCGGACTAAGGGAGACCCAGTACTTC CASTLVGLRETQYF TRBJ2-5 NA TRBV10-2 NA
TGTGCCAGCTCACCAATGAACCCGGACTCTTTGGATACGCAGTATTTT CASSPMNPDSLDTQYF TRBJ2-3 NA TRBV18 NA
TGTGCCAGCAGCTTAGGGGTCCAAGAGACCCAGTACTTC CASSLGVQETQYF TRBJ2-5 NA TRBV5-6 NA
TGTGCCAGCAGCTTTTCAGGGTTTGGCGACGAGCAGTACTTC CASSFSGFGDEQYF TRBJ2-7 NA TRBV7-9 few
TGTGCCAGTAGTTTTACAGATCTCTCTAACTATGGCTACACCTTC CASSFTDLSNYGYTF TRBJ1-2 NA TRBV19 NA
TGTGTCGGGGGAGACACAGATACGCAGTATTTT CVGGDTDTQYF TRBJ2-3 NA TRBV10-3 NA
TGTGCCAGCAGCCCGGGCACAGGGGGCGATGAAAAACTGTTTTTT CASSPGTGGDEKLFF TRBJ1-4 TRBD1 TRBV6-5 NA
TGTGCCAGCAGTGAAAGTCGGACCTACGAGCAGTACTTC CASSESRTYEQYF TRBJ2-7 NA TRBV6-1 NA
TGTGCTAGTGGTTCACTAGCGGGGGGCCGGTTCAGCCAAGAGACCCAGTACTTC CASGSLAGGRFSQETQYF TRBJ2-5 TRBD2 TRBV12-5 NA
TGTGCCAGCAGCTCAGGAGGCGGGCTGGGACTAGCGGGCACAGATACGCAGTATTTT CASSSGGGLGLAGTDTQYF TRBJ2-3 TRBD2 TRBV7-3 few
TGTGCCAGCAGCTTGGGGGACAGGGAGGCTTTCTTT CASSLGDREAFF TRBJ1-1 TRBD1 TRBV5-6 NA
TGTGCCAGCAGTTATGGACAGGGTTTACATTTT CASSYGQGLHF TRBJ2-3 TRBD1 TRBV6-6 NA
TGTGCCAGCAGGAGACTAGCGGGGGACAATGAGCAGTTCTTC CASRRLAGDNEQFF TRBJ2-1 TRBD2 TRBV6-5 NA
TGTGCCAGCAGCCGAGGACAGTATCAGCCCCAGCATTTT CASSRGQYQPQHF TRBJ1-5 NA TRBV5-6 NA
TGTGCCAGCTCACCAAGGCAGGGTAATAATTCACCCCTCCACTTT CASSPRQGNNSPLHF TRBJ1-6 NA TRBV18 NA